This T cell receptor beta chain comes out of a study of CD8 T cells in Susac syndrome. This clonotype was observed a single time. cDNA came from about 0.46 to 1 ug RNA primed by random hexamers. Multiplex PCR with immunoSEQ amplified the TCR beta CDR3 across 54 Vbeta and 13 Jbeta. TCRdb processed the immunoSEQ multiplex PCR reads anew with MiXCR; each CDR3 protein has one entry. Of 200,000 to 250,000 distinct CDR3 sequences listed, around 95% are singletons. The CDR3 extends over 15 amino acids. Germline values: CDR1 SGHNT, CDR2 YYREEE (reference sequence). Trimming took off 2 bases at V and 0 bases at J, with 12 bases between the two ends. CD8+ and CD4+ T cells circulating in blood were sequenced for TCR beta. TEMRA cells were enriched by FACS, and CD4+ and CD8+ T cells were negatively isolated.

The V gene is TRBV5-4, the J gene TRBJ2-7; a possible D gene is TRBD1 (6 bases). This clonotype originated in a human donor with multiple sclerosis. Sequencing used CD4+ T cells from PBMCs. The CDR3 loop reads CASSFRDTSSYEQYF. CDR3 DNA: TGTGCCAGCAGCTTCAGGGACACATCCTCCTACGAGCAGTACTTC.